The 19 T cell receptor beta chains below come from one sample, sequenced in a study of blood T cell repertoires in COVID-19. Generated by immunoSEQ multiplex PCR, the TCRdb table keeps only in-frame clones and is missing some. The sample gives 180,000 or so clones, approximately 80% of which show up once; approximately 13% is in the top ten. The sequencing sample was made of peripheral blood. The receptors originated from a man aged 45 to 65 who had recovered from COVID-19.

This clone was recorded a few times. This rearrangement joins TRBV12-3 or TRBV12-4 to TRBJ1-2; D gene ambiguous. The CDR3 is made up of 13 amino acids. Trimming cost V 3 bases and J 5 bases, with 10 bases left between them. The CDR3 DNA is TGTGCCAGCAGTTTCGGTGCTGCGTATGGCTACACCTTC. This translates into CASSFGAAYGYTF.

The chain employs TRBV30 and TRBJ2-2, with 9 bases identical to TRBD1. V lost 5 bases, J lost 3 bases, and 7 bases stayed unmatched. This CDR3 spans 15 amino acids. The germline V gene has CDR1 GTSNPN and CDR2 SVGIG (reference sequence). CDR3 in DNA: TGTGCCTGGTCCACAGGGGGCAGGTACACCGGGGAGCTGTTTTTT. This translates into CAWSTGGRYTGELFF.

The chain combines TRBV7-9 with TRBJ1-5; weak D call: TRBD1 (5 bases). The germline V gene has CDR1 SEHNR and CDR2 FQNEAQ (reference sequence). Trimming removed 6 bases from V and 4 bases from J, with 13 bases in between. The length of the CDR3 is 14 residues. The CDR3 sequence: CASRGEGRNQPQHF. The CDR3 nucleotides read TGTGCCAGCAGAGGGGAAGGAAGGAATCAGCCCCAGCATTTT.

This sequence joins TRBV27 and TRBJ2-7, with D perhaps matching TRBD1 (5 bases). The V end was cut by 1 base, the J end by 1 base, with 8 bases between. The CDR3 length is 14 residues. Germline CDR1 MNHEY, CDR2 SMNVEV (reference sequence). The CDR3 sequence is CASSLFQGSYEQYF. The CDR3 DNA is TGTGCCAGCAGTTTATTTCAGGGTTCCTACGAGCAGTACTTC.

V usage is TRBV5-4 and J usage is TRBJ2-3; 7 bases line up with TRBD1. CDR3 length: 15 residues. Germline-derived CDR1 and CDR2 are SGHNT and YYREEE (reference sequence). The junction had 7 bases not matched to a gene; V was cut back by 3 bases and J by 3 bases. In nucleotides, the CDR3 is TGTGCCAGCAGCTCCAACAGGGGTTGGACAGATACGCAGTATTTT. Translated: CASSSNRGWTDTQYF.

This clone occurred a few times. This sequence joins TRBV28 and TRBJ2-7; 13 bases align to TRBD2. The germline CDR1 and CDR2 sequences are MDHEN and SYDVKM. The junction had 9 bases not matched to a gene; V was cut back by 1 base and J by 6 bases. This CDR3 has 17 residues. The CDR3 is CASSLYSRTSGRFEQYF. The CDR3 DNA is TGTGCCAGCAGTTTATACTCCCGGACTAGCGGGAGATTCGAGCAGTACTTC.

The chain carries TRBV2 and TRBJ2-3, with 7 bases matching TRBD2. J gave up 3 bases and V 7 bases, and 10 bases lay outside the gene matches. This CDR3 spans 15 amino acids. CDR1 SNHLY and CDR2 FYNNEI come from the germline V gene. CDR3 loop: CASTPLAGETDTQYF. DNA for the CDR3: TGTGCCAGCACCCCTCTCGCGGGAGAGACAGATACGCAGTATTTT. The full variable domain, its missing parts supplied by reference TRBV2 and TRBJ2-3, is EPEVTQTPSHQVTQMGQEVILRCVPISNHLYFYWYRQILGQKVEFLVSFYNNEISEKSEIFDDQFSVERPDGSNFTLKIRSTKLEDSAMYFCASTPLAGETDTQYFGPGTRLTVL.

This chain connects TRBV7-9 to TRBJ2-3; a weak D match, TRBD2 (6 bases). Germline CDR1 reads SEHNR; CDR2 reads FQNEAQ (reference sequence). The CDR3 runs to 16 residues. The V end was cut by 2 bases, the J end by 11 bases, with 23 bases between. The CDR3 protein is CASSLSELASFVGQYF. CDR3 nucleotide sequence: TGTGCCAGCAGCTTAAGCGAGCTAGCGTCCTTCGTGGGGCAGTATTTT.

The V and J genes are TRBV4-1 and TRBJ2-2; D perhaps matches TRBD1 (7 bases). CDR3 size: 17 residues. V was clipped by 4 bases and J by 2 bases, with 17 bases between them. Germline CDR1 and CDR2: MGHRA and YSYEKL. CDR3 in DNA: TGCGCCAGCAGCCCCTACGGAGGGGGCGCTAACACCGGGGAGCTGTTTTTT. Protein sequence: CASSPYGGGANTGELFF.

This clone has only one observation. The chain employs TRBV5-8 and TRBJ1-2; D remains unclear. Germline assignment: CDR1 SGHTS and CDR2 YDEGEE. Trimming removed 2 bases at V and 3 bases at J, with 11 bases between. CDR3 length equals 14 residues. The CDR3 is CASSLPGSYYGYTF. CDR3 sequence (DNA): TGTGCCAGCAGCTTACCCGGGAGTTACTATGGCTACACCTTC.

V and J are TRBV9 and TRBJ1-6; D remains ambiguous. With 0 bases removed from V and 7 bases from J, the gap between germline ends came to 8 bases. Germline CDR1 reads SGDLS; CDR2 reads YYNGEE. The CDR3 consists of 14 residues. The CDR3, as DNA: TGTGCCAGCAGCGTAGAGTACGGGAATTCACCCCTCCACTTT. Translation: CASSVEYGNSPLHF.

J is TRBJ2-2 and V is TRBV6-4, with D perhaps matching TRBD1 (5 bases). Germline V gene sequence: CDR1 MRHNA, CDR2 SNTAGT. This CDR3 region has 13 residues. Between the trimmed V and J ends, which lost 9 bases and 5 bases, there was a span of 13 bases. Here the CDR3 DNA reads TGTGCCAGGGGGCTGCCGGAAACCGGGGAGCTGTTTTTT. Translated, it gives CARGLPETGELFF.

The gene calls are TRBV28 and TRBJ2-5; TRBD2 matches 13 bases. Germline-derived CDR1 and CDR2 are MDHEN and SYDVKM. V gave up 6 bases and J gave up 6 bases; unmatched junction bases: 10. The CDR3 consists of 16 residues. The CDR3 region has the DNA TGTGCCAGCAGCCACATCCGGACTAGCGGGAGAAAGACCCAGTACTTC. It is translated as CASSHIRTSGRKTQYF.

V is TRBV5-8 and J is TRBJ1-2; TRBD1 is a possible D gene (6 bases). V was pared by 4 bases and J by 5 bases, with 15 bases between. The CDR3 covers 14 residues. Germline values: CDR1 SGHTS, CDR2 YDEGEE. The CDR3 is CASSPQGGIYGYTF. The CDR3 bases are TGTGCCAGCAGCCCGCAAGGGGGAATTTATGGCTACACCTTC.

This clone appeared a few times. The chain employs TRBV5-1 and TRBJ2-7, with a possible D match to TRBD1 (6 bases). The V and J ends lost 0 bases and 6 bases respectively, with 13 bases between them. The germline V gene has CDR1 SGHRS and CDR2 YFSETQ. There are 14 residues in the CDR3. The CDR3 sequence is CASSLGLQGSEQYF. In DNA form, the CDR3 reads TGCGCCAGCAGCTTGGGATTACAGGGTTCCGAGCAGTACTTC.

The gene calls are TRBV10-3 and TRBJ2-3; 9 nucleotides match TRBD2. The CDR3 is made up of 16 amino acids. CDR1 is ENHRY and CDR2 is SYGVKD in the germline V gene. V was clipped by 10 bases and J by 0 bases; unmatched bases: 11. DNA for the CDR3: TGTGCCACCCAGTCAGGACTAGCGAGAAGCACAGATACGCAGTATTTT. It is translated as CATQSGLARSTDTQYF.

The V and J genes are TRBV4-1 and TRBJ2-6, with TRBD1 matching over 7 bases. The ends lost 4 bases at V and 0 bases at J; junction bases unmatched: 15. This CDR3 comprises 20 residues. Germline loops: CDR1 MGHRA, CDR2 YSYEKL. CDR3 in amino acids: CASSLSFIQGLDSGANVLTF. DNA for the CDR3: TGCGCCAGCAGCCTGAGCTTTATACAGGGGTTGGACTCTGGGGCCAACGTCCTGACTTTC.

The chain recombines TRBV29-1 with TRBJ1-1; D is uncertain. Germline values: CDR1 SQVTM, CDR2 ANQGSEA. CDR3 length equals 13 residues. Trimming left V 6 bases short and J 2 bases short, with 13 bases between. The CDR3 loop reads CSVLWAHNTEAFF. The CDR3 region has the DNA TGCAGCGTCCTGTGGGCCCATAACACTGAAGCTTTCTTT.

As DNA, the CDR3 is TGTGCTAGTGGCCCTAGCGGAGGGACCGGGGAGCTGTTTTTT. Amino acids: CASGPSGGTGELFF. This sequence joins TRBV12-5 and TRBJ2-2; 7 positions match TRBD2. Germline V lookup: CDR1 LGHNT, CDR2 FRNRAP. The CDR3 runs 14 residues. V dropped 6 bases and J dropped 5; count of bases not matched to a gene: 6.